This TCR beta chain was documented in a study of T cell repertoires in aging, cancer and after chemotherapy. General study results and limits: Median generation probability rose over the chemotherapy interval in each cancer cohort, suggesting rebound thymic output. No conclusions about immunological memory after chemotherapy can be drawn from the repertoire data. Age-matched healthy donors had significantly more diverse, less clonal blood TCR repertoires than untreated cancer patients.

This clonotype ranks as medium-sized. The antigen remains undetermined. Multiplex touch-down PCR with TRB-A/B primers amplified rearranged V-D-J TRB sequences. In TCRdb, the multiplex PCR reads were re-called with MiXCR into one record per CDR3 protein. The repertoire includes about 2,500 distinct CDR3 sequences, under 30% of them detected once, and about 11% sits in the top ten. The template was genomic DNA from peripheral blood, not RNA. Sequencing was performed on blood. The TCR sequence derives from a human donor in good health.

The CDR3 loop reads CAWNPGTGGMKTQYF. In nucleotides, the CDR3 is TGTGCCTGGAACCCCGGGACAGGGGGAATGAAGACCCAGTACTTC. This chain uses TRBV30 with TRBJ2-5; the match to TRBD1 covers 11 bases. Germline values: CDR1 GTSNPN, CDR2 SVGIG (reference sequence). Germline trimming cut 4 bases from V and 6 bases from J; bases unmatched to any gene: 10. This CDR3 comprises 15 residues.